The rows below give T cell receptor beta chains drawn from one sample of a study of chemoradiotherapy in HPV16-positive cancers. Data came from immunoSEQ multiplex PCR; TCRdb stores just in-frame clones and leaves some out. The sample includes about 12,000 clones, just under 80% of them seen just once. Specimen collection occurred from a patient who underwent chemoradiotherapy. The receptors shown here come from a human donor with HPV-associated anogenital cancer. The CDR3 runs from the conserved cysteine through the conserved F or W. Each record gives: clone size, V gene, D gene, J gene, CDR3 protein, CDR3 DNA. A D gene is named only where the DNA matches it firmly. A row's size may be missing; if present it is once, few, many or a size class.

size: NA; V: TRBV19; D: TRBD1; J: TRBJ1-1; CDR3: CASSTPGQGNTEAFF; DNA: TGTGCCAGTAGTACGCCGGGACAGGGGAACACTGAAGCTTTCTTT
size: NA; V: TRBV5-1; D: TRBD2; J: TRBJ2-1; CDR3: CASSLEATSGYNEQFF; DNA: TGCGCCAGCAGCTTGGAGGCGACTAGCGGGTACAATGAGCAGTTCTTC
size: once; V: TRBV6-5; D: NA; J: TRBJ1-1; CDR3: CASSYGGNTEAFF; DNA: TGTGCCAGCAGTTACGGGGGGAACACTGAAGCTTTCTTT
size: NA; V: TRBV10-3; D: TRBD2; J: TRBJ2-3; CDR3: CAIRNSRTSGKDTQYF; DNA: TGTGCCATCAGAAACTCAAGGACTAGCGGGAAAGATACGCAGTATTTT
size: NA; V: TRBV2; D: TRBD1; J: TRBJ1-1; CDR3: CALWDRVRAFF; DNA: TGTGCCCTCTGGGACAGGGTACGAGCTTTCTTT
size: NA; V: TRBV19; D: NA; J: TRBJ1-6; CDR3: CASSLINSPLHF; DNA: TGTGCCAGTAGCCTTATTAATTCACCCCTCCACTTT
size: NA; V: TRBV11-2; D: NA; J: TRBJ1-1; CDR3: CASSLVIRGLMNTEAFF; DNA: TGTGCCAGCAGCTTAGTGATCAGGGGTCTTATGAACACTGAAGCTTTCTTT
size: NA; V: TRBV7-2; D: TRBD2; J: TRBJ2-1; CDR3: CASSLATGGLSEQFF; DNA: TGTGCCAGCAGCTTAGCAACGGGGGGGCTTAGTGAGCAGTTCTTC
size: NA; V: TRBV2; D: NA; J: TRBJ2-3; CDR3: CASSEGGVQDTQYF; DNA: TGTGCCAGCAGTGAGGGAGGCGTACAAGATACGCAGTATTTT
size: NA; V: TRBV6-1; D: NA; J: TRBJ2-7; CDR3: CASSAGQTYEQYF; DNA: TGTGCCAGCAGTGCGGGACAAACCTACGAGCAGTACTTC
size: NA; V: TRBV25-1; D: NA; J: TRBJ1-4; CDR3: CASSEYGEKLFF; DNA: TGTGCCAGCAGTGAATATGGCGAAAAACTGTTTTTT
size: NA; V: TRBV19; D: NA; J: TRBJ1-5; CDR3: CASREQPGPQHF; DNA: TGTGCCAGTCGAGAACAGCCTGGGCCCCAGCATTTT
size: NA; V: TRBV19; D: TRBD1; J: TRBJ2-2; CDR3: CASRATGAGELFF; DNA: TGTGCCAGTAGGGCGACAGGGGCCGGGGAGCTGTTTTTT
size: NA; V: TRBV7-2; D: NA; J: TRBJ2-3; CDR3: CASSLEQTRTDTQYF; DNA: TGTGCCAGCAGCTTAGAGCAGACGCGCACAGATACGCAGTATTTT
size: NA; V: TRBV6-5; D: NA; J: TRBJ2-3; CDR3: CASKPRGPVTDTQYF; DNA: TGTGCCAGCAAGCCCCGTGGGCCGGTCACAGATACGCAGTATTTT
size: NA; V: TRBV2; D: NA; J: TRBJ2-3; CDR3: CASSVRGADTQYF; DNA: TGTGCCAGCAGTGTAAGGGGGGCTGATACGCAGTATTTT
size: NA; V: TRBV5-1; D: NA; J: TRBJ1-2; CDR3: CASSLGGERGGYTF; DNA: TGCGCCAGCAGCTTGGGGGGCGAGCGAGGTGGCTACACCTTC
size: NA; V: TRBV21-1; D: NA; J: TRBJ2-2; CDR3: CASSGQGKNTGELFF; DNA: TGTGCCAGCAGTGGACAGGGGAAAAACACCGGGGAGCTGTTTTTT
size: NA; V: TRBV7-9; D: TRBD1; J: TRBJ1-1; CDR3: CASSDTGVEAFF; DNA: TGTGCCAGCAGCGACACAGGGGTAGAAGCTTTCTTT
size: NA; V: TRBV18; D: TRBD1; J: TRBJ2-7; CDR3: CASSPGTGYEQYF; DNA: TGTGCCAGCTCACCCGGGACAGGGTACGAGCAGTACTTC
size: NA; V: TRBV5-4; D: NA; J: TRBJ2-2; CDR3: CASSRTANTGELFF; DNA: TGTGCCAGCAGCCGGACAGCGAACACCGGGGAGCTGTTTTTT
size: NA; V: TRBV25-1; D: NA; J: TRBJ2-3; CDR3: CASSEGEGSDTQYF; DNA: TGTGCCAGCAGTGAAGGGGAAGGGTCCGATACGCAGTATTTT
size: NA; V: TRBV14; D: NA; J: TRBJ1-1; CDR3: CASSQKQGARAFF; DNA: TGTGCCAGCAGCCAAAAACAGGGTGCTAGGGCTTTCTTT
size: NA; V: TRBV9; D: NA; J: TRBJ1-2; CDR3: CASTDDGSYTF; DNA: TGTGCCAGCACCGACGATGGATCCTACACCTTC
size: NA; V: TRBV2; D: NA; J: TRBJ1-2; CDR3: CASQQSYGYTF; DNA: TGTGCCAGCCAACAGTCCTATGGCTACACCTTC
size: NA; V: TRBV18; D: TRBD1; J: TRBJ1-6; CDR3: CASSPSGDRSPLHF; DNA: TGTGCCAGCTCACCATCAGGGGACAGGTCACCCCTCCACTTT
size: NA; V: TRBV19; D: NA; J: TRBJ2-6; CDR3: CASNPRDNGANVLTF; DNA: TGTGCCAGTAACCCCCGGGACAATGGGGCCAACGTCCTGACTTTC
size: NA; V: TRBV7-2; D: NA; J: TRBJ2-3; CDR3: CASSLRQPSTDTQYF; DNA: TGTGCCAGCAGCTTACGACAGCCTAGCACAGATACGCAGTATTTT
size: NA; V: TRBV10-3; D: NA; J: TRBJ1-1; CDR3: CAIGRVPLF; DNA: TGTGCCATCGGCCGGGTCCCCTTGTTT
size: NA; V: TRBV5-1; D: NA; J: TRBJ1-1; CDR3: CASSFGDNTEAFF; DNA: TGCGCCAGCAGCTTCGGGGATAACACTGAAGCTTTCTTT
size: few; V: TRBV18; D: TRBD1; J: TRBJ1-6; CDR3: CASSFSTGKNSPLHF; DNA: TGTGCCAGCTCATTCTCGACAGGGAAGAATTCACCCCTCCACTTT
size: NA; V: TRBV6-5; D: NA; J: TRBJ1-1; CDR3: CASSPHGGLAFF; DNA: TGTGCCAGCAGTCCCCATGGGGGGTTGGCTTTCTTT
size: NA; V: TRBV5-1; D: TRBD1; J: TRBJ1-4; CDR3: CASSFGDRINEKLFF; DNA: TGCGCCAGCAGCTTTGGGGACAGAATTAATGAAAAACTGTTTTTT
size: few; V: TRBV25-1; D: NA; J: TRBJ1-2; CDR3: CASSESLGTVAYGYTF; DNA: TGTGCCAGCAGTGAATCCCTTGGGACCGTGGCCTATGGCTACACCTTC
size: NA; V: TRBV18; D: NA; J: TRBJ1-3; CDR3: CASSPDGNTIYF; DNA: TGTGCCAGCTCCCCCGACGGAAACACCATATATTTT
size: NA; V: TRBV6-6; D: NA; J: TRBJ1-1; CDR3: CASSYSSARAGEAFF; DNA: TGTGCCAGCAGTTACTCCTCCGCCCGGGCAGGTGAAGCTTTCTTT
size: NA; V: TRBV7-2; D: NA; J: TRBJ2-7; CDR3: CASSLDGGGLSYEQYF; DNA: TGTGCCAGCAGCTTAGATGGAGGGGGCCTTTCCTACGAGCAGTACTTC
size: NA; V: TRBV7-2; D: NA; J: TRBJ1-5; CDR3: CASSYSHQPQHF; DNA: TGTGCCAGCAGCTACTCCCATCAGCCCCAGCATTTT
size: NA; V: TRBV25-1; D: NA; J: TRBJ1-1; CDR3: CASSGQGGTEAFF; DNA: TGTGCCAGCAGTGGGCAGGGAGGGACTGAAGCTTTCTTT
size: NA; V: TRBV10-3; D: NA; J: TRBJ2-1; CDR3: CAISHPGGTAEQFF; DNA: TGTGCCATCAGTCACCCGGGGGGCACGGCTGAGCAGTTCTTC
size: NA; V: TRBV9; D: TRBD1; J: TRBJ1-1; CDR3: CASSPQVTGGTEAFF; DNA: TGTGCCAGCAGCCCCCAGGTGACAGGGGGCACTGAAGCTTTCTTT
size: NA; V: TRBV10-2; D: TRBD2; J: TRBJ2-3; CDR3: CASISGGSSTDTQYF; DNA: TGCGCCAGCATTAGCGGGGGGTCTAGCACAGATACGCAGTATTTT
size: once; V: TRBV5-1; D: TRBD1; J: TRBJ1-1; CDR3: CASSTGTGDTEAFF; DNA: TGCGCCAGCAGCACCGGGACAGGGGACACTGAAGCTTTCTTT
size: NA; V: TRBV5-4; D: TRBD1; J: TRBJ2-1; CDR3: CASSLAVDRSYNEQFF; DNA: TGTGCCAGCAGCTTGGCTGTGGACAGGTCCTACAATGAGCAGTTCTTC
size: NA; V: TRBV7-9; D: NA; J: TRBJ1-2; CDR3: CATGSRAERYGYTF; DNA: TGTGCCACGGGATCTCGAGCCGAACGATATGGCTACACCTTC
size: NA; V: TRBV5-4; D: NA; J: TRBJ2-3; CDR3: CASSAARADTQYF; DNA: TGTGCCAGCAGCGCCGCTAGGGCAGATACGCAGTATTTT
size: NA; V: TRBV19; D: NA; J: TRBJ1-2; CDR3: CASRPPGRNYGYTF; DNA: TGTGCCAGTAGGCCGCCGGGACGGAACTATGGCTACACCTTC
size: NA; V: TRBV10-3; D: TRBD2; J: TRBJ2-5; CDR3: CAISDERGTQETQYF; DNA: TGTGCCATCAGTGACGAGCGGGGGACCCAAGAGACCCAGTACTTC
size: NA; V: TRBV5-8; D: NA; J: TRBJ1-6; CDR3: CASSWGDRANSPLHF; DNA: TGTGCCAGCAGCTGGGGGGACCGGGCGAATTCACCCCTCCACTTT
size: NA; V: TRBV10-3; D: TRBD1; J: TRBJ1-3; CDR3: CAIRLDDRDRAGNTIYF; DNA: TGTGCCATCAGATTAGATGACAGGGATCGCGCTGGAAACACCATATATTTT
size: NA; V: TRBV12-5; D: NA; J: TRBJ2-1; CDR3: CASGSPAGTNEQFF; DNA: TGTGCTAGTGGTTCCCCAGCAGGTACGAATGAGCAGTTCTTC
size: NA; V: TRBV18; D: TRBD1; J: TRBJ1-1; CDR3: CASSSRTGVTEAFF; DNA: TGTGCCAGCTCATCCCGAACAGGGGTGACTGAAGCTTTCTTT
size: NA; V: TRBV6-1; D: NA; J: TRBJ1-1; CDR3: CASMVAPPTAEAFF; DNA: TGTGCCAGCATGGTGGCCCCCCCAACCGCTGAAGCTTTCTTT
size: NA; V: TRBV7-2; D: NA; J: TRBJ2-7; CDR3: CASSPEGPSYEQYF; DNA: TGTGCCAGCAGCCCAGAGGGTCCATCCTACGAGCAGTACTTC
size: NA; V: TRBV28; D: NA; J: TRBJ1-1; CDR3: CASRRVDTEAFF; DNA: TGTGCCAGCAGGCGAGTTGACACTGAAGCTTTCTTT